The present entry profiles one TCR beta chain with its context. The study excluded patients with uncontrolled infection, other autoimmune disease, pregnancy or lactation. Diagnosing involved the use of clinical symptoms, serum thyroxine and TRAb, thyroid ultrasound and orbital computed tomography. The sample is drawn from a study of T cells in Graves' hyperthyroidism and ophthalmopathy. RNA transcripts served as the template for amplifying TCR beta CDR3 regions. HTBI primers were the set used in a first-round RT-PCR of the TCR CDR3. TCRdb processed the multiplex PCR reads anew with MiXCR; each CDR3 protein has one entry. The sample includes roughly 500,000 distinct CDR3 sequences, under 60% seen only once; the top ten take around 17%. The sample consisted of peripheral blood or thyroid tissue (not recorded which). This receptor was obtained from an adult woman with Graves' disease, either hyperthyroidism or ophthalmopathy (not recorded which).

This CDR3 is CAWKRGGTEAFF. The CDR3 DNA follows: TGTGCCTGGAAAAGGGGAGGCACTGAAGCTTTCTTT. The J gene is TRBJ1-1, the V gene TRBV30; TRBD1 is a possible D gene (5 bases). This CDR3 spans 12 amino acids. Germline loops: CDR1 GTSNPN, CDR2 SVGIG (reference sequence). Trimming stripped 4 bases from V and 4 bases from J, with 10 bases between.